This T cell receptor (beta chain) was documented in a study of breast tumors, draining lymph nodes, adjacent tissues. Study-level results: Luminal-like breast cancer showed significantly higher tumor–nontumor repertoire similarity than basal-like. Data only fit, rather than demonstrated, lymph node origin of most tumor T cells.

TCRdb processed the multiplex PCR reads anew with MiXCR; each CDR3 protein has one entry. The profile covers about 21,000 distinct CDR3 sequences, with approximately 53% appearing a single time and 7.8% taken by the ten largest. On this clonotype itself: Its antigen remains unidentified.

Germline CDR1 and CDR2: SNHLY and FYNNEI. This CDR3 has 11 amino acids. Between the trimmed V and J ends, which lost 10 bases and 1 base, there was a span of 7 bases. V usage is TRBV2 and J usage is TRBJ1-1; D unresolved. This sequence originates from a female donor with breast cancer. Some clones in this sample may be carry-over from other donors' samples. The sequenced sample was breast tumor tissue. In DNA form, the CDR3 reads TGTGCCATCAAAGAGAACACTGAAGCTTTCTTT. This codes for CAIKENTEAFF.